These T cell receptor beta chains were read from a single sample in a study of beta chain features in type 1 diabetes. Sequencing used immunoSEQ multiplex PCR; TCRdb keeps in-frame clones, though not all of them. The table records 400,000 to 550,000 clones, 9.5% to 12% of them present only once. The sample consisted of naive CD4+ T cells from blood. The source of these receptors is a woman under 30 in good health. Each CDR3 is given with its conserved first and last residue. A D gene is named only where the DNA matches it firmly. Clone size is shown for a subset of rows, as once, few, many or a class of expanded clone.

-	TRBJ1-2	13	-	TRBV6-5	CASSPDRTYGYTF	TGTGCCAGCAGTCCCGACCGGACCTATGGCTACACCTTC
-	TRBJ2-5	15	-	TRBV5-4	CASSTGGLGSETQYF	TGTGCCAGCAGCACCGGGGGACTCGGCTCTGAGACCCAGTACTTC
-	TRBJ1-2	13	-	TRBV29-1	CSAQRPGVYGYTF	TGCAGCGCTCAACGGCCAGGCGTCTATGGCTACACCTTC
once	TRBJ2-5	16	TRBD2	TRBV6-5	CASSYSPSGHQETQYF	TGTGCCAGCAGTTACTCGCCTAGCGGGCACCAAGAGACCCAGTACTTC
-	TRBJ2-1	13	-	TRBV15	CATEARGGNEQFF	TGTGCCACCGAGGCAAGGGGGGGCAATGAGCAGTTCTTC
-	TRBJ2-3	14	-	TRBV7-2	CASSLGTVTDTQYF	TGTGCCAGCAGCTTAGGGACAGTCACAGATACGCAGTATTTT
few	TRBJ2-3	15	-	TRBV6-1	CASSDYQQFTDTQYF	TGTGCCAGCAGTGACTATCAGCAGTTCACAGATACGCAGTATTTT
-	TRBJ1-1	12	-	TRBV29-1	CSVSHMNTEAFF	TGCAGCGTTAGCCACATGAACACTGAAGCTTTCTTT
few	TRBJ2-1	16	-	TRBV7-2	CASSLLTGPTNNEQFF	TGTGCCAGCAGCTTACTCACGGGACCGACTAACAATGAGCAGTTCTTC
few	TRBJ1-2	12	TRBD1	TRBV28	CASSGTGYGYTF	TGTGCCAGCAGCGGGACAGGCTATGGCTACACCTTC
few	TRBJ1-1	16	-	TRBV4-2	CASSQVVYRVNTEAFF	TGTGCCAGCAGCCAAGTTGTTTACAGGGTGAACACTGAAGCTTTCTTT
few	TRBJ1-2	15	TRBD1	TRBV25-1	CASSHTGGVNYGYTF	TGTGCCAGCAGCCATACAGGGGGCGTTAACTATGGCTACACCTTC
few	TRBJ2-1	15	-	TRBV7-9	CASSYAGTNYNEQFF	TGTGCCAGCAGCTACGCCGGGACAAACTACAATGAGCAGTTCTTC
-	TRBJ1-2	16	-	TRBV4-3	CASSQEHRARNYGYTF	TGCGCCAGCAGCCAAGAACACAGGGCCCGGAACTATGGCTACACCTTC
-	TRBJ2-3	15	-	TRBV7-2	CASSTRGGGADTQYF	TGTGCCAGCAGCACAAGGGGTGGGGGCGCAGATACGCAGTATTTT
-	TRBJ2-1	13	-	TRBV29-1	CSVDFVIRSEQFF	TGCAGCGTTGATTTTGTGATAAGGAGTGAGCAGTTCTTC
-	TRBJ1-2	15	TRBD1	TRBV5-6	CASSLGTGLLYGYTF	TGTGCCAGCAGCCTCGGGACAGGCCTGCTCTATGGCTACACCTTC
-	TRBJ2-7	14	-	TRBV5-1	CASSLEAGPYEQYF	TGCGCCAGCAGCTTGGAGGCAGGCCCCTACGAGCAGTACTTC
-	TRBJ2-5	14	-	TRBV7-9	CASSLGGNQETQYF	TGTGCCAGCAGCTTAGGCGGCAACCAGGAGACCCAGTACTTC
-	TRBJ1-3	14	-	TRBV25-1	CASSNRASGNTIYF	TGTGCCAGCAGTAACAGGGCCTCTGGAAACACCATATATTTT
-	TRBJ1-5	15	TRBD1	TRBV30	CAWSFDRGGNQPQHF	TGTGCCTGGAGTTTTGACAGGGGGGGCAATCAGCCCCAGCATTTT
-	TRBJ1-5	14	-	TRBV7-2	CASSRGQGFQPQHF	TGTGCCAGCAGCCGGGGGCAGGGCTTTCAGCCCCAGCATTTT
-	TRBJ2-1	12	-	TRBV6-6	CASSPQWNEQFF	TGTGCCAGCAGTCCTCAGTGGAATGAGCAGTTCTTC
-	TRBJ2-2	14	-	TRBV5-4	CASSMGLNTGELFF	TGTGCCAGCAGTATGGGGCTGAACACCGGGGAGCTGTTTTTT
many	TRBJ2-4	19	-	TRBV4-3	CASSQGWQGRSLAKNIQYF	TGCGCCAGCAGCCAAGGCTGGCAGGGAAGAAGTCTAGCCAAAAACATTCAGTACTTC
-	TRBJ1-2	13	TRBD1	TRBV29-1	CSGGTADGHGYTF	TGCAGCGGCGGGACAGCCGATGGGCATGGCTACACCTTC
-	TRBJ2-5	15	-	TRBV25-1	CASSEYGRAGETQYF	TGTGCCAGCAGTGAATATGGAAGGGCCGGAGAGACCCAGTACTTC
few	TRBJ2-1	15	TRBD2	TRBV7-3	CASSPAAGGFDEQFF	TGTGCCAGCAGCCCAGCGGCGGGAGGGTTTGACGAGCAGTTCTTC
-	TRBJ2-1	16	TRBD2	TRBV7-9	CASSLVGTSGSYEQFF	TGTGCCAGCAGCTTAGTGGGGACTAGCGGGAGTTATGAGCAGTTCTTC
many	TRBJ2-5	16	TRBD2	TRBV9	CASSARLAGHQETQYF	TGTGCCAGCAGCGCGCGACTAGCGGGACATCAAGAGACCCAGTACTTC
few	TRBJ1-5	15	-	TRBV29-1	CSVGVDSYSNQPQHF	TGCAGCGTTGGCGTAGACAGCTATAGCAATCAGCCCCAGCATTTT
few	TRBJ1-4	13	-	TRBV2	CASSPGRNEKLFF	TGTGCCAGCAGCCCGGGGAGAAATGAAAAACTGTTTTTT
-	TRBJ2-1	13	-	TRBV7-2	CASHRASEGEQFF	TGTGCCAGCCACAGGGCCTCGGAGGGTGAGCAGTTCTTC
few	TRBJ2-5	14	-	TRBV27	CASSPRDIYQTQYF	TGTGCCAGCAGTCCCCGGGACATTTATCAGACCCAGTACTTC
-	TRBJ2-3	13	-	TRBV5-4	CASSFKGTDTQYF	TGTGCCAGCAGCTTTAAGGGCACAGATACGCAGTATTTT
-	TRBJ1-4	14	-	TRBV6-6	CASKETASGEKLFF	TGTGCCAGCAAAGAGACAGCATCAGGTGAAAAACTGTTTTTT
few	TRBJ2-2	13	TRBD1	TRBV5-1	CASSGQGPGELFF	TGCGCCAGCAGCGGACAGGGGCCCGGGGAGCTGTTTTTT
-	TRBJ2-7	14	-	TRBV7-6	CASSLGITADEQYF	TGTGCCAGCAGCTTAGGGATTACAGCGGACGAGCAGTACTTC
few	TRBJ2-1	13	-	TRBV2	CASSEVTYNEQFF	TGTGCCAGCAGTGAGGTCACCTACAATGAGCAGTTCTTC
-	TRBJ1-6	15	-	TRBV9	CASSVFSERSSPLHF	TGTGCCAGCAGCGTATTTTCCGAGAGAAGTTCACCCCTCCACTTT
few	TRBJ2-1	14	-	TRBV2	CASSAGPAFNEQFF	TGTGCCAGCAGTGCGGGGCCCGCTTTCAATGAGCAGTTCTTC
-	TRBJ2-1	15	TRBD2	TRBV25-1	CASSLAGDTYNEQFF	TGTGCCAGCAGCCTAGCGGGAGACACCTACAATGAGCAGTTCTTC
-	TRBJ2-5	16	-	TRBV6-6	CASSYGLSVSQETQYF	TGTGCCAGCAGTTACGGGCTCAGCGTGAGCCAAGAGACCCAGTACTTC
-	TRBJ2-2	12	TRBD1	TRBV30	CAWSRGPRELFF	TGTGCCTGGAGTAGGGGGCCCAGGGAGCTGTTTTTT